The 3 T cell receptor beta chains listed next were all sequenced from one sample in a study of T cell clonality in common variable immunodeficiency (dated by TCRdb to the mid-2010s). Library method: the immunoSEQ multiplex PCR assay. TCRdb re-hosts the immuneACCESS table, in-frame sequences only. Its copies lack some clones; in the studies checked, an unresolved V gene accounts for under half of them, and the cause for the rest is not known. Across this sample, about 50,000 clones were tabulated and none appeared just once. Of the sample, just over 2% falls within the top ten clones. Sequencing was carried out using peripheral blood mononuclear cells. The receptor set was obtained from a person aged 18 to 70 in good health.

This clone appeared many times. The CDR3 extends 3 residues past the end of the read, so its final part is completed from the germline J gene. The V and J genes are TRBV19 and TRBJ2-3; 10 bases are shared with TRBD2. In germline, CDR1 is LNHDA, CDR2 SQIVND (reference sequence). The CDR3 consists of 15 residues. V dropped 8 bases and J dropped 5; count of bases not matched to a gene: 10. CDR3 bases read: TGTGCCAGTTCCCGGCTAGCGGGAGTTCTAGATACG. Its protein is CASSRLAGVLDT. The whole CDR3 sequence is CASSRLAGVLDTQYF. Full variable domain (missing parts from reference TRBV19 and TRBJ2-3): DGGITQSPKYLFRKEGQNVTLSCEQNLNHDAMYWYRQDPGQGLRLIYYSQIVNDFQKGDIAEGYSVSREKKESFPLTVTSAQKNPTAFYLCASSRLAGVLDTQYFGPGTRLTVL.

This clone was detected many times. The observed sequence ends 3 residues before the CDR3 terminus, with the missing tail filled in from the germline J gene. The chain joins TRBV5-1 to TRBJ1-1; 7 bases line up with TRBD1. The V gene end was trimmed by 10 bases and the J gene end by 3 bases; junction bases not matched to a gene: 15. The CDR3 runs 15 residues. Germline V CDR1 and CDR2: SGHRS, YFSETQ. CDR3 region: CACQGGIRGYTEAFF. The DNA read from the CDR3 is TGCGCCTGCCAGGGCGGGATCAGGGGGTACACTGAA.

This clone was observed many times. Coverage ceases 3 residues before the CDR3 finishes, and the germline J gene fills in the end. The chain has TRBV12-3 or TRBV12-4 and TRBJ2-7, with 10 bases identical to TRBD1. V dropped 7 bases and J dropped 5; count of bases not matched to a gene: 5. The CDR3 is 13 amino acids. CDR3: CASTRDRGNEQYF. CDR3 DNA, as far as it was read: TGTGCCAGCACTCGGGACAGGGGTAACGAG.